The rows below give T cell receptor beta chains drawn from one sample of a study of Graves' ophthalmopathy and Graves' hyperthyroidism. MiXCR, run by TCRdb on the multiplex PCR reads, gives a single entry per CDR3 protein. The sample carries over a million distinct CDR3 sequences, about two fifths recorded once. Sequenced material: peripheral blood or thyroid tissue (not recorded which). The receptors stem from an adult man with Graves' hyperthyroidism. Both conserved end residues are part of each CDR3. The D gene is left open where the match is weak. Size is omitted from some rows. Given values are once, few, many or a class for expanded clones.

cdr3_nt cdr3_aa v_call d_call clone_size j_call
TGTGCCAGTAGCCAACCCGGAGGAGCGGGCTACACCTTC CASSQPGGAGYTF TRBV19 - - TRBJ1-2
TGTGCCAGCACCCACCCAGGGGACAAAAACTATGGCTACACCTTC CASTHPGDKNYGYTF TRBV6-4 - many TRBJ1-2
TGCAGCGTTGAACCGACCCCCTATGGCTACACCTTC CSVEPTPYGYTF TRBV29-1 - many TRBJ1-2
TGTGCCAGCAGCGACGAGACCGGGACATTAAATTCACCCCTCCACTTT CASSDETGTLNSPLHF TRBV7-9 - many TRBJ1-6
TGCGCCAGCAGCTTGACAGGCGGAAGTCGTCAGCCCCAGCATTTT CASSLTGGSRQPQHF TRBV5-1 - - TRBJ1-5
TGTGCCAGTAGTATAGATTTCAGGACCACCTACGAGCAGTACTTC CASSIDFRTTYEQYF TRBV19 - - TRBJ2-7
TGTGCCACCAGCTCAGACCCAGGGGCCAATCAGCCCCAGCATTTT CATSSDPGANQPQHF TRBV15 - - TRBJ1-5
TGTGCCAGTCAAAGACAGGGGAATCAGCCCCAGCATTTT CASQRQGNQPQHF TRBV2 TRBD1 many TRBJ1-5
TGTGCCAGTAGTACGTACGGGGACAGGGGTTACGAGCAGTACTTC CASSTYGDRGYEQYF TRBV19 TRBD1 many TRBJ2-7
TGCAGTGCTAGACGTCCAGGACAGGGCTCCTACGAGCAGTACTTC CSARRPGQGSYEQYF TRBV20-1 TRBD1 many TRBJ2-7
TGTGCCAGCATCCGGGACCGAGAGACCCAGTACTTC CASIRDRETQYF TRBV2 - once TRBJ2-5
TGCAGCGTTGGACAGGGGGCTAGCGGGACCTACGAGCAGTACTTC CSVGQGASGTYEQYF TRBV29-1 - - TRBJ2-7
TGTGCCAGCAGTGAGGGTGGGGAGGGGCGGCATCAGCCCCAGCATTTT CASSEGGEGRHQPQHF TRBV2 - - TRBJ1-5
TGCGCCAGCAGCCCGGACTTCTACGAGCAGTACTTC CASSPDFYEQYF TRBV5-1 - many TRBJ2-7
TGTGCCAGCAGTTTTTCCCACGGACAGTTCGATCAGCCCCAGCATTTT CASSFSHGQFDQPQHF TRBV25-1 - - TRBJ1-5
TGTGCCAGTAGTATGGTGGTGGGACAGCGCAATCAGCCCCAGCATTTT CASSMVVGQRNQPQHF TRBV19 TRBD1 many TRBJ1-5
TGCGCCAGCAGCCAAACCTTCCCGGGACAGATAGACTATGGCTACACCTTC CASSQTFPGQIDYGYTF TRBV4-1 TRBD1 few TRBJ1-2
TGTGCCAGCAGCATCAACAGGGCCTACGAGCAGTACTTC CASSINRAYEQYF TRBV28 - few TRBJ2-7
TGCGCCACCGAGGACAAATACCAAGAGACCCAGTACTTC CATEDKYQETQYF TRBV10-2 - - TRBJ2-5
TGTGCCAGCAGCTTAGCGGGGTCGACAGGCCTCTCTGGAAACACCATATATTTT CASSLAGSTGLSGNTIYF TRBV7-2 - many TRBJ1-3
TGTGCCAGCAGCTTAGACGGAGCCTGGACACAGTACTTC CASSLDGAWTQYF TRBV7-9 - - TRBJ2-5
TGCGCCAGCAGCCAGGACAGAGACTACGAGCAGTACTTC CASSQDRDYEQYF TRBV4-3 - many TRBJ2-7
TGTGCCAGCAGCCAAAGAAATGGGGAGTATGAAAAACTGTTTTTT CASSQRNGEYEKLFF TRBV7-3 - - TRBJ1-4
TGTGCCAGCAGCTTCAGGGTGAGGGATGGCTACACCTTC CASSFRVRDGYTF TRBV7-9 - - TRBJ1-2
TGTGCCACTGACCTGCAGGGGAACACCGGGGAGCTGTTTTTT CATDLQGNTGELFF TRBV2 - few TRBJ2-2
TGTGCCAGCAGTTCGACAGTGTGGAAGGAGCAGTACTTC CASSSTVWKEQYF TRBV7-8 - many TRBJ2-7
TGTGCCACCAGTCCGGACAGATACAATGAGCAGTTCTTC CATSPDRYNEQFF TRBV24-1 - - TRBJ2-1
TGCAGCACTGGACAAAGCGGCACTGAAGCTTTCTTT CSTGQSGTEAFF TRBV29-1 - - TRBJ1-1
TGCAGTGCTAGAGCCCTGGGGGCAGAAGAGACCCAGTACTTC CSARALGAEETQYF TRBV20-1 - - TRBJ2-5
TGCAGCGTAGGATCCCCCTACGAGCAGTACTTC CSVGSPYEQYF TRBV29-1 - many TRBJ2-7
TGTGCCAGCAGCTTAGTTCGGGCCCCTGAAGCTTTCTTT CASSLVRAPEAFF TRBV2 - - TRBJ1-1
TGTGCCAGCAGCAGCAGGGCCAACTCTGGAAACACCATATATTTT CASSSRANSGNTIYF TRBV7-9 - - TRBJ1-3
TGTGCCAGCAGTTTATTTACAGGGGACGAGCAGTACTTC CASSLFTGDEQYF TRBV27 TRBD1 - TRBJ2-7
TGTGCCAGCAGGGGGGGGGCGACTTACGAGCAGTACTTC CASRGGATYEQYF TRBV12-3/TRBV12-4 - few TRBJ2-7
TGTGCCAGCAGTCCAACCCCGGGACTAGCGTACTTC CASSPTPGLAYF TRBV28 TRBD2 - TRBJ2-7
TGCAGCGTTGATAGCGGGAGCTCCTACAATGAGCAGTACTTC CSVDSGSSYNEQYF TRBV29-1 TRBD2 - TRBJ2-7
TGTGCCAGCAGCTTGGCAGGGAATGGCGAGCAGTACTTC CASSLAGNGEQYF TRBV7-9 - many TRBJ2-7
TGTGCCAGCAGCTTGCGTCGGGACGGGGATTCACCCCTCCACTTT CASSLRRDGDSPLHF TRBV5-5 - many TRBJ1-6
TGTGCCAGTAGTACCATCGACAGGGGGCTAGACACCGGGGAGCTGTTTTTT CASSTIDRGLDTGELFF TRBV19 TRBD1 - TRBJ2-2
TGTGCCAGCAGTGTGGGACAGGGGATAGTTCGGGCCGGGGAGCTGTTTTTT CASSVGQGIVRAGELFF TRBV2 TRBD1 - TRBJ2-2
TGTGCCAGCAGCTCAGGGTTAATTGACTATGGCTACACCTTC CASSSGLIDYGYTF TRBV5-8 - - TRBJ1-2
TGCAGCGTGCGGACAGGGGGTACTGATGAAAAACTGTTTTTT CSVRTGGTDEKLFF TRBV29-1 TRBD1 few TRBJ1-4
TGTGCCAGCAGCTTGGAGGGTTCAGGGATGTATTCACCCCTCCACTTT CASSLEGSGMYSPLHF TRBV5-6 - many TRBJ1-6
TGTGCCACCAGTGATTTATCAGGGAATGGCTACACCTTC CATSDLSGNGYTF TRBV24-1 - - TRBJ1-2
TGCAGCGTCCCAAGCCCGGGACAGGGACACTACGAGCAGTACTTC CSVPSPGQGHYEQYF TRBV29-1 TRBD1 - TRBJ2-7
TGTGCCAGCAGCTTAGCGGGGGTTTGGGAGACCCAGTACTTC CASSLAGVWETQYF TRBV7-2 - many TRBJ2-5
TGCAGCGTTGTTGAGGGACAGGTCATGGAGACCCAGTACTTC CSVVEGQVMETQYF TRBV29-1 TRBD1 - TRBJ2-5
TGTGCCAGCAGTCGGACAGGGCCGAGCAATCAGCCCCAGCATTTT CASSRTGPSNQPQHF TRBV2 TRBD1 many TRBJ1-5
TGTGCCACCAGGACTAGCGGATTCACTAGCACAGATACGCAGTATTTT CATRTSGFTSTDTQYF TRBV10-3 TRBD2 once TRBJ2-3
TGCGCCAGCAGTTTCACCAACACAGGGGAATATGGCTACACCTTC CASSFTNTGEYGYTF TRBV10-2 TRBD1 - TRBJ1-2